The 18 T cell receptor beta chains below were found in one sample sequenced in a study of blood T cell repertoires in COVID-19. Data came from immunoSEQ multiplex PCR; TCRdb stores just in-frame clones and leaves some out. Of 130,000 to 150,000 clones in the sample, 80% were seen once. Sequencing used peripheral blood. The source is a man between 65 and 79 years old who had recovered from COVID-19.

This clone was seen only a few times. The CDR3 DNA is TGCGCCAGCAGCCCCCGTCGTGAGAACGAGCAGTACTTC. It translates to CASSPRRENEQYF. The chain employs TRBV5-1 and TRBJ2-7; no reliable D call. Between the trimmed V and J ends, which lost 4 bases and 5 bases, there was a span of 13 bases. There are 13 residues in the CDR3. Looked up from germline, CDR1 is SGHRS and CDR2 is YFSETQ.

Here the CDR3 DNA reads TGTGCCAGCTCACCACCGTCTCAGGCAGATACGCAGTATTTT. Its translation is CASSPPSQADTQYF. The genes are TRBV18 and TRBJ2-3; D remains unclear. V shed 0 bases and J shed 4 bases, with 8 bases lying between them. The CDR3 is made up of 14 amino acids. The germline gives CDR1 KGHSH, CDR2 LQKENI.

This chain joins TRBV6-5 and TRBJ2-5, with 8 nucleotides matching TRBD2. With V trimmed by 2 bases and J by 6 bases, 5 bases remained unmatched. Germline CDR1 and CDR2: MNHEY and SVGAGI. The CDR3 is 14 amino acids. The CDR3 reads CASSYEGGRKTQYF. In DNA, the CDR3 is TGTGCCAGCAGTTACGAAGGCGGGAGGAAGACCCAGTACTTC.

J is TRBJ2-7 and V is TRBV13, with TRBD1 identical over 7 bases. CDR1 is PRHDT and CDR2 is FYEKMQ in the germline V gene (reference sequence). The CDR3 covers 16 residues. V shed 4 bases, J shed 7 bases, and the junction held 16 bases outside the gene matches. The CDR3 spells CASSSTHPGQLWEQYF. The CDR3, as DNA: TGTGCCAGCAGCTCGACACACCCGGGACAGCTGTGGGAGCAGTACTTC.

The chain is built from TRBV9 and TRBJ2-7; 12 bases fit TRBD2. CDR1 is SGDLS, CDR2 YYNGEE, per germline. V lost 4 bases, J lost 2 bases, and 4 bases stayed unmatched. The CDR3 runs 15 residues. This chain's CDR3 is CASSPWTSGTYEQYF. The CDR3 DNA follows: TGTGCCAGCAGCCCTTGGACTAGCGGGACCTACGAGCAGTACTTC.

The rearrangement uses TRBV9 and TRBJ2-1, with 8 nucleotides matching TRBD2. The CDR3 consists of 16 residues. Germline CDR1 and CDR2: SGDLS and YYNGEE. The junction had 10 bases not matched to a gene; V was cut back by 0 bases and J by 8 bases. Here the CDR3 reads CASSVAQENGRDEQFF. Here the CDR3 DNA reads TGTGCCAGCAGCGTAGCTCAAGAGAACGGGAGGGATGAGCAGTTCTTC. Full variable domain (outside the CDR3, taken from reference TRBV9 and TRBJ2-1): DSGVTQTPKHLITATGQRVTLRCSPRSGDLSVYWYQQSLDQGLQFLIQYYNGEERAKGNILERFSAQQFPDLHSELNLSSLELGDSALYFCASSVAQENGRDEQFFGPGTRLTVL.

CDR3: CASSQEVGGGGYEQYF. DNA for the CDR3: TGCGCCAGCAGCCAAGAGGTGGGGGGAGGAGGTTACGAGCAGTACTTC. J is TRBJ2-7 and V is TRBV4-1; possibly TRBD2 for D (6 bases). V lost 0 bases and J lost 4, with 16 bases in between. Germline-derived CDR1 and CDR2 are MGHRA and YSYEKL. The CDR3 loop spans 16 amino acids.

The rearrangement uses TRBV29-1 and TRBJ1-1; a possible D gene is TRBD1 (6 bases). V lost 7 bases and J 4 bases, leaving 13 bases between the germline ends. Per germline, CDR1 SQVTM and CDR2 ANQGSEA. This CDR3 is built from 12 residues. Here the CDR3 DNA reads TGCAGCGGGTACCGAGGGGGCACTGAAGCTTTCTTT. It is translated as CSGYRGGTEAFF.

The chain employs TRBV6-5 and TRBJ2-7, with 7 bases that match TRBD2. V shed 2 bases and J 6 bases; nucleotides not matched to a gene: 10. The CDR3 is 15 amino acids. Germline values: CDR1 MNHEY, CDR2 SVGAGI. The DNA for the CDR3 is TGTGCCAGCAGTTACCGGAGGGACTACCTCCCCGAGCAGTACTTC. As protein: CASSYRRDYLPEQYF.

V usage is TRBV19 and J usage is TRBJ2-5; 12 nucleotides align to TRBD2. Germline assignment: CDR1 LNHDA and CDR2 SQIVND (reference sequence). V was clipped by 4 bases and J by 2 bases; unmatched bases: 17. This CDR3 is built from 20 residues. The CDR3 region is CASSRLAGGPGGILQETQYF. The CDR3 DNA reads as TGTGCCAGTAGTAGGCTAGCGGGAGGGCCGGGGGGAATCCTGCAAGAGACCCAGTACTTC.

The chain couples TRBV5-1 to TRBJ2-5; maybe TRBD1 (6 bases). Germline V gene data show CDR1 as SGHRS and CDR2 as YFSETQ. The ends were cut back, 7 bases at V and 5 bases at J, with 15 bases in the middle. The CDR3 is 13 residues long. For the CDR3, the DNA is TGCGCCAGCGGAACAGGGTGGACGGAGACCCAGTACTTC. As protein: CASGTGWTETQYF.

The J gene is TRBJ2-3, the V gene TRBV4-1, with 9 nucleotides matching TRBD1. The CDR3 covers 16 residues. Per germline, CDR1 MGHRA and CDR2 YSYEKL. V trimming: 3 bases; J trimming: 1 base; junction bases outside the gene matches: 5. For the CDR3, the DNA is TGCGCCAGCAGCCAGGACAGGGGCATTCGCACAGATACGCAGTATTTT. Its protein product is CASSQDRGIRTDTQYF.

The rearrangement links TRBV6-6 to TRBJ2-5; no reliable D call. Germline assignment: CDR1 MNHNY and CDR2 SVGAGI (reference sequence). There are 12 residues in the CDR3. The germline V and J ends were trimmed by 5 bases and 5 bases, with 9 bases remaining between them. The CDR3, as DNA: TGTGCCAGCAGTAGCAGGAAGGAGACCCAGTACTTC. It encodes CASSSRKETQYF.

This chain joins TRBV4-3 and TRBJ2-6; maybe TRBD1 (6 bases). The germline V gene encodes CDR1 LGHNA and CDR2 YSLEER. CDR3 length equals 21 residues. Trimming stripped 0 bases from V and 5 bases from J, with 26 bases between. The CDR3 sequence is CASSQELGGHPRMDWANVLTF. The CDR3 nucleotides are TGCGCCAGCAGCCAAGAATTAGGGGGACACCCCAGGATGGATTGGGCCAACGTCCTGACTTTC.

The chain links TRBV7-8 to TRBJ2-3, with 7 bases that match TRBD2. This CDR3 spans 17 amino acids. V dropped 1 base and J dropped 3; count of bases not matched to a gene: 10. Per germline, CDR1 SGHVS and CDR2 FQNEAQ. The CDR3 sequence: CASSLVYGGSSTDTQYF. The CDR3, as DNA: TGTGCCAGCAGCTTAGTGTACGGCGGGAGTAGTACAGATACGCAGTATTTT.

The chain is built from TRBV7-9 and TRBJ1-1, with D possibly matching TRBD1 (6 bases). The CDR3 totals 15 residues. Trimming took off 7 bases at V and 1 base at J, with 16 bases between the two ends. Germline lookup yields CDR1 SEHNR and CDR2 FQNEAQ (reference sequence). CDR3 nucleotide sequence: TGTGCCAGCACCAAACCCGACAGGACGAACACTGAAGCTTTCTTT. Its protein is CASTKPDRTNTEAFF. Looking up the rest from reference TRBV7-9 and TRBJ1-1 gives the full variable domain: DTGVSQNPRHKITKRGQNVTFRCDPISEHNRLYWYRQTLGQGPEFLTYFQNEAQLEKSRLLSDRFSAERPKGSFSTLEIQRTEQGDSAMYLCASTKPDRTNTEAFFGQGTRLTVV.

The CDR3 DNA sequence: TGTGCCAGCAGTTCCGGGACAGCAACCTCTCAAGAGACCCAGTACTTC. It yields the protein CASSSGTATSQETQYF. The J gene is TRBJ2-5, the V gene TRBV6-2 or TRBV6-3; TRBD1 aligns across 7 bases. V shed 4 bases, J shed 2 bases, and the junction held 10 bases outside the gene matches. Per germline, CDR1 MNHEY and CDR2 SVGEGT. CDR3 length: 16 amino acids.

This clone was recorded at least ten times. The chain links TRBV7-2 to TRBJ1-5; D gene uncertain. The V end lost 0 bases, the J end lost 7 bases, and 7 bases lay between the germline ends. Germline V gene lookup returns CDR1 SGHTA and CDR2 FQGNSA. The CDR3 is 13 residues long. The CDR3 protein is CASSLAPEQPQHF. In DNA form, the CDR3 reads TGTGCCAGCAGCTTAGCCCCGGAGCAGCCCCAGCATTTT.